This TCR beta chain came from a study of blood T cell repertoires in COVID-19. Across the whole study: Sources were T cells, B-cell-depleted T cells, or PBMCs; the material itself was cDNA or gDNA.

CDR3 size: 15 residues. Trimming took 2 bases from V and 0 from J, leaving 10 bases between them. In germline, CDR1 is MNHEY, CDR2 SMNVEV (reference sequence). This clone is a singleton in its sample. In the study's own analysis: Estimation of nucleated cell counts was performed using reference gene primer amplification. Repertoires were generated with immunoSEQ multiplex PCR, while TCRdb's copy carries only in-frame clones and drops some. That table gives V, J and clone size, and the DNA gave D and trimming. The data hold roughly 250,000 clones, with approximately 91% observed a single time. Seattle's cohort entered during active infection and was followed longitudinally.

V is TRBV27 and J is TRBJ1-1; maybe TRBD1 (5 bases). Source material: peripheral blood. The clonotype originates from a person under 30 with COVID-19, enrolled during active disease. The CDR3 loop reads CASSLGAALNTEAFF. Written as DNA, the CDR3 is TGTGCCAGCAGTTTAGGGGCAGCCCTGAACACTGAAGCTTTCTTT.